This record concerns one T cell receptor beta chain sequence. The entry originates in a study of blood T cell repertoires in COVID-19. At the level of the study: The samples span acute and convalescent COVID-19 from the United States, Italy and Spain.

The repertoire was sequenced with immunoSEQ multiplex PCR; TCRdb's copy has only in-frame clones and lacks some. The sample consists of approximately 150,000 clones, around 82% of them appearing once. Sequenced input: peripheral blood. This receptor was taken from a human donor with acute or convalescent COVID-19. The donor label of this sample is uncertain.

In nucleotides, the CDR3 is TGTGCCAGCAGCCACCCTCTAACCAGCGGGGGCGTCAATGAGCAGTTCTTC. Translation gives CASSHPLTSGGVNEQFF. The chain carries TRBV3-1 (or the pseudogene TRBV3-2) and TRBJ2-1, with TRBD2 matching over 8 bases. CDR3 length: 17 amino acids. Germline V gene data show CDR1 as LGHDT and CDR2 as YNNKEL (reference sequence). Germline trimming cut 3 bases from V and 6 bases from J; bases unmatched to any gene: 13.